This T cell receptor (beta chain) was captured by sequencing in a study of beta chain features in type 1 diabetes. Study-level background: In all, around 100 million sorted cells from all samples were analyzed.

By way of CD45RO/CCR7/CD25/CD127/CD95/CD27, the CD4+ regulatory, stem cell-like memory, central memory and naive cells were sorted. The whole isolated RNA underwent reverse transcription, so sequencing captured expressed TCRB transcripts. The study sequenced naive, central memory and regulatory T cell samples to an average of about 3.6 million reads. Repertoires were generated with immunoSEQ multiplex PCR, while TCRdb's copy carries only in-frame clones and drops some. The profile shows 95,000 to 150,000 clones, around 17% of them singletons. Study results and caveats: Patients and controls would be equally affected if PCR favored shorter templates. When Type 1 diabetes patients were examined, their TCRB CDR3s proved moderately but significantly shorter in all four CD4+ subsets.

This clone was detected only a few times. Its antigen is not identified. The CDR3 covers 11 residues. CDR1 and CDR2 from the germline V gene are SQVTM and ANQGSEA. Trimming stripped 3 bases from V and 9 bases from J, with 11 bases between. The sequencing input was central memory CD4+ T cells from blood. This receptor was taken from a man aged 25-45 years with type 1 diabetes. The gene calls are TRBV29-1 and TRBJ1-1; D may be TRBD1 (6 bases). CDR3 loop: CSVDGQGKAFF. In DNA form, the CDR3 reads TGCAGCGTTGACGGGCAGGGGAAAGCTTTCTTT.